The rows below give T cell receptor beta chains drawn from one sample of a study of tumor-infiltrating lymphocytes in primary liver carcinoma. Via MiXCR, TCRdb re-called the multiplex PCR reads, giving one row per CDR3 protein. The data show 20,000 to 25,000 distinct CDR3 sequences, about three quarters seen once. The sequenced sample consisted of liver tumor tissue from sampling region 1. The origin of the receptors is a woman between 25 and 40 years old with primary liver carcinoma and hepatitis B virus infection. The CDR3 runs from the conserved cysteine through the conserved F or W. A D gene is named only where the DNA matches it firmly. Clone size is not always given. Where it is, it says once, few, many or a class for expanded clones.

clone size | D gene | J gene | V gene | CDR3 protein | CDR3 DNA
. | . | TRBJ1-1 | TRBV13 | CASGLGGFDTGGTEAFF | TGTGCCAGCGGCTTAGGAGGGTTTGATACTGGGGGCACTGAAGCTTTCTTT
. | . | TRBJ1-5 | TRBV7-8 | CASRITGQVGQPQHF | TGTGCCAGCCGCATTACGGGCCAGGTCGGTCAGCCCCAGCATTTT
. | . | TRBJ1-1 | TRBV11-3 | CVSSLETGGTEALF | TGTGTCAGCAGCTTAGAAACGGGGGGCACTGAAGCTTTGTTT
. | . | TRBJ2-2 | TRBV6-1 | CASSETLPGDAANTWELFF | TGTGCCAGCAGTGAAACCCTTCCCGGGGACGCCGCGAACACCTGGGAACTGTTTTTT
. | . | TRBJ2-4 | TRBV5-6 | CVSGQRVVAKNVQYF | TGTGTCAGCGGCCAACGGGTGGTAGCCAAAAACGTTCAATACTTC
. | . | TRBJ2-7 | TRBV7-8 | CVSSAPRGLPLYEQYF | TGTGTCAGCAGCGCCCCCCGGGGCCTCCCCCTCTACGAGCAGTACTTC
. | . | TRBJ2-7 | TRBV12-3/TRBV12-4 | CARTSRGPDTQYF | TGTGCCCGCACCTCCAGAGGGCCAGATACGCAGTACTTC
. | . | TRBJ2-2 | TRBV11-1 | CASSLVPGARGLFF | TGTGCCAGCAGCTTAGTTCCGGGGGCCAGGGGGCTGTTTTTT
. | . | TRBJ2-3 | TRBV4-3 | CANSQSVWLGDPDDTRYF | TGCGCTAACAGCCAGTCGGTCTGGCTGGGTGATCCCGATGATACGCGGTATTTT
. | TRBD2 | TRBJ2-3 | TRBV11-2 | CASIAGLAGIVDTQYF | TGTGCCAGCATCGCGGGACTAGCGGGTATAGTTGATACGCAGTACTTT
. | . | TRBJ1-1 | TRBV11-2 | CASSLTRTVNTEAFF | TGTGCCAGCAGCTTAACCCGGACAGTGAATACTGAAGCTTTCTTT
. | . | TRBJ2-2 | TRBV11-2 | CASSVDRTVTGELFF | TGTGCCAGCAGCGTAGACAGGACTGTAACCGGGGAGCTGTTTTTT
few | . | TRBJ2-7 | TRBV7-9 | CASSLSYEQYF | TGTGCCAGCAGCTTATCCTACGAGCAGTACTTC
. | TRBD2 | TRBJ2-4 | TRBV5-5 | CTSSLVGMREGSDIQYF | TGTACCAGCAGCTTAGTAGGAATGAGGGAGGGGTCGGACATTCAGTACTTC
. | . | TRBJ1-1 | TRBV5-6 | CAGSFRARRGAFF | TGTGCCGGCAGCTTTAGGGCCCGCAGGGGAGCTTTCTTT
once | TRBD2 | TRBJ2-2 | TRBV28 | CASTWEGLAVIGELFF | TGTGCCAGCACCTGGGAGGGACTAGCGGTAATAGGGGAACTGTTTTTT
. | TRBD1 | TRBJ2-7 | TRBV11-3 | CANSLGTGTTYEQYF | TGTGCCAACAGCCTCGGGACAGGTACAACCTATGAGCAGTACTTC
. | . | TRBJ1-5 | TRBV6-6 | CASSYGAWGNQPQQF | TGTGCCAGCAGTTACGGGGCATGGGGCAATCAGCCCCAGCAATTT
. | . | TRBJ1-1 | TRBV30 | CAWSDVLTEAFF | TGTGCCTGGAGCGATGTGCTCACTGAAGCTTTCTTT
. | . | TRBJ2-7 | TRBV11-2 | CASSHPAIGGEQYF | TGTGCCAGCAGCCACCCCGCGATAGGGGGCGAGCAGTACTTC
. | . | TRBJ1-6 | TRBV9 | CASSAGSSINSPFHF | TGTGCCAGCAGCGCTGGGTCGTCCATAAATTCACCCTTCCACTTT
many | TRBD2 | TRBJ2-2 | TRBV28 | CASTWEGLAVTGELFF | TGTGCCAGCACCTGGGAGGGACTAGCGGTAACAGGGGAGCTGTTTTTT
. | TRBD1 | TRBJ1-1 | TRBV10-3 | CAISESTGMLSEASF | TGTGCCATCAGTGAGTCGACAGGGATGTTGTCTGAAGCTTCTTTT
once | TRBD1 | TRBJ2-7 | TRBV29-1 | CNVEVETGFSYEHYF | TGCAACGTTGAAGTGGAGACAGGGTTCTCGTACGAGCACTACTTC
. | . | TRBJ2-5 | TRBV11-2 | CASSSIGSWEAQYF | TGTGCCAGCAGCTCCATCGGGAGCTGGGAGGCCCAGTACTTC
. | . | TRBJ2-7 | TRBV6-1 | CTSSNLARVYEQYF | TGTACCAGCAGCAACCTAGCGAGAGTGTACGAGCAATACTTC
. | . | TRBJ2-3 | TRBV25-1 | CASNGPERRGEVAQYF | TGTGCCAGCAATGGCCCGGAACGGAGGGGTGAAGTTGCGCAGTATTTT
. | . | TRBJ2-3 | TRBV5-4 | CASSVGGHPPSRDTQYF | TGTGCCAGCAGCGTAGGCGGACACCCTCCATCCAGAGATACGCAGTATTTT
. | . | TRBJ1-2 | TRBV4-2 | CASSQEVQGYYDYTF | TGTGCCAGTAGCCAAGAAGTGCAGGGGTACTATGACTACACCTTC
. | TRBD2 | TRBJ2-1 | TRBV11-3 | CANSSAGDGFLDEQFF | TGTGCCAACAGTTCAGCGGGAGACGGCTTCTTGGATGAGCAGTTCTTC
. | . | TRBJ2-7 | TRBV11-2 | CASNSLLGTVNSYEQYF | TGTGCCAGCAACTCCCTACTGGGGACGGTGAACTCCTACGAGCAGTACTTC
. | . | TRBJ1-5 | TRBV6-2/TRBV6-3 | CASSYQTASNQPQHF | TGTGCCAGCAGTTACCAGACAGCCAGCAATCAGCCCCAGCATTTT
. | . | TRBJ2-3 | TRBV4-1 | CARRPQQGGSILAGTDTQYF | TGCGCCAGGAGACCGCAACAGGGGGGCTCTATACTAGCGGGCACAGATACGCAATATTTT
. | . | TRBJ2-1 | TRBV12-3/TRBV12-4 | CASSLGLFNEQLF | TGTGCCAGTAGTTTAGGGTTATTCAATGAGCAGTTGTTC
. | . | TRBJ1-1 | TRBV4-2 | CASSQVAGRMNTEAFF | TGTGCCAGCAGCCAAGTGGCAGGTAGGATGAACACTGAAGCTTTCTTT
. | TRBD1 | TRBJ2-5 | TRBV4-2 | CASSQEGTGLETQYF | TGTGCCAGCAGCCAAGAGGGGACAGGACTCGAGACCCAGTACTTC
. | . | TRBJ1-1 | TRBV30 | CACSVGGRLQNTEAFF | TGTGCATGTAGTGTAGGTGGCAGGCTTCAGAACACTGAAGCTTTCTTT
. | . | TRBJ2-1 | TRBV10-3 | CAISESMSGYYNEEFF | TGTGCCATCAGTGAGTCGATGAGTGGATACTACAATGAGGAGTTCTTC
medium-sized | . | TRBJ2-6 | TRBV6-2/TRBV6-3 | CASSYGGLGANVLTF | TGTGCCAGCAGTTACGGTGGGCTTGGGGCCAACGTCCTGACTTTC
. | . | TRBJ2-7 | TRBV11-2 | CASEIAGNREQYF | TGTGCCAGCGAGATTGCGGGGAACCGCGAGCAGTACTTC
. | . | TRBJ2-5 | TRBV29-1 | CSVETVRGMRETQYF | TGCAGCGTTGAAACCGTAAGGGGGATGAGGGAGACCCAGTACTTC
. | TRBD2 | TRBJ2-1 | TRBV11-2 | CASSITSGRFSGDEQFF | TGTGCCAGCAGCATTACTAGCGGGAGATTCTCAGGCGATGAGCAGTTCTTC
. | . | TRBJ2-1 | TRBV11-2 | CASRRLNKHFF | TGTGCCAGCCGACGGCTTAATAAGCACTTCTTC
. | TRBD2 | TRBJ2-1 | TRBV11-2 | CASSLGSGRVGNEQHF | TGTGCCAGCTCATTAGGAAGCGGGAGAGTGGGCAATGAGCAGCACTTC
. | TRBD1 | TRBJ1-4 | TRBV7-9 | CASSIGGSRSEKLLF | TGTGCCAGCAGCATAGGGGGCTCTCGATCAGAAAAACTGCTTTTT
. | . | TRBJ2-7 | TRBV14 | CASSQSARSDYEQYF | TGTGCCAGCAGCCAGTCGGCGAGGAGTGACTACGAGCAGTACTTC
. | . | TRBJ2-7 | TRBV2 | CASSDLPGTYERYF | TGTGCCAGCAGTGATCTGCCAGGAACCTACGAGCGGTACTTC
. | . | TRBJ1-6 | TRBV6-1 | CASSEKGDSGSPLHF | TGTGCCAGCAGTGAAAAGGGTGATAGCGGCTCACCCCTCCACTTT
. | . | TRBJ2-1 | TRBV29-1 | CSALRDYNGRFF | TGCAGCGCCCTAAGGGATTACAATGGGCGCTTCTTC
many | . | TRBJ2-3 | TRBV6-5 | CASRYFQGLDTQYF | TGTGCCAGCAGATATTTCCAGGGGTTAGATACGCAGTATTTT
. | TRBD1 | TRBJ1-1 | TRBV11-1 | CASSTGTVNIEAFF | TGTGCCAGCTCAACCGGGACAGTGAACATTGAAGCTTTCTTT
many | TRBD2 | TRBJ2-1 | TRBV27 | CASSAGDAGRINEQFF | TGTGCCAGCAGTGCGGGGGACGCGGGAAGAATCAATGAGCAGTTCTTC
. | TRBD1 | TRBJ1-1 | TRBV11-1 | CASRSTGTVNTEAIF | TGTGCCAGCAGGTCAACCGGGACAGTGAACACTGAGGCTATCTTT
. | TRBD2 | TRBJ2-7 | TRBV7-9 | CAGSSGGHSYEQYF | TGTGCCGGCAGCTCGGGAGGCCACTCCTACGAACAGTACTTC
. | TRBD2 | TRBJ2-1 | TRBV11-3 | CANSLGLMAGGYNEQFF | TGTGCCAACAGCTTAGGCCTAATGGCGGGAGGCTACAATGAGCAGTTCTTC
. | . | TRBJ2-7 | TRBV29-1 | CSVTSWSRYEQYF | TGCAGCGTCACCAGTTGGAGCCGCTACGAGCAGTACTTC